The 31 T cell receptor beta chains below all came from one sample that was sequenced in a study of cytomegalovirus exposure and HLA in healthy donors. Profiling relied on immunoSEQ multiplex PCR, and the TCRdb table lists in-frame clones only, not all of them. Among 85,000 to 95,000 clones listed, around 96% were seen once. Material for sequencing was PBMCs. Every receptor here comes from a man between 18 and 35 years old in good health and CMV-seronegative.

V is TRBV6-5 and J is TRBJ2-2; no clear D gene. Germline V CDR1 and CDR2: MNHEY, SVGAGI. The V gene lost 8 bases and the J gene lost 2 bases, with 15 bases spanning the gap. This CDR3 has 15 amino acids. The CDR3 sequence is CASLGDQANTGELFF. The CDR3 DNA reads TGTGCCAGCCTCGGTGACCAGGCCAACACCGGGGAGCTGTTTTTT.

The chain combines TRBV5-1 with TRBJ2-1; TRBD2 matches at 10 bases. This CDR3 is 15 amino acids long. Germline-derived CDR1 and CDR2 are SGHRS and YFSETQ. J lost 6 bases, V lost 3 bases, and 6 bases had no gene match. This CDR3 is CASSWGTSDGNEQFF. CDR3 nucleotides: TGCGCCAGCAGCTGGGGGACTAGCGATGGCAATGAGCAGTTCTTC.

The chain uses TRBV19 and TRBJ1-5; 9 nucleotides align to TRBD1. From germline, CDR1 is LNHDA and CDR2 SQIVND (reference sequence). The length of the CDR3 is 15 residues. Trimming removed 7 bases from V and 6 bases from J; junction bases left unmatched: 10. This chain's CDR3 is CASNSGQGLGQPQHF. CDR3 sequence (DNA): TGTGCCAGTAATTCGGGACAGGGCCTCGGTCAGCCCCAGCATTTT.

This clone was observed once. The V and J genes are TRBV7-8 and TRBJ2-4, with TRBD1 as a possible D gene (6 bases). V was trimmed by 5 bases and J by 1 base, leaving 18 bases between them. Germline V lookup: CDR1 SGHVS, CDR2 FQNEAQ. The CDR3 runs to 17 residues. The CDR3 bases are TGTGCCAGCAGCCCCCCTTACAGGGTTCAGGCCAAAAACATTCAGTACTTC. This codes for CASSPPYRVQAKNIQYF.

V is TRBV19 and J is TRBJ2-2; 7 nucleotides match TRBD1. With 6 bases clipped from V and 7 bases from J, the junction kept 8 bases outside the gene matches. Per germline, CDR1 LNHDA and CDR2 SQIVND (reference sequence). The length of the CDR3 is 14 residues. The CDR3 nucleotides are TGTGCCAGTAGCACTCAGGGGGTAGGCGGGGAGCTGTTTTTT. This codes for CASSTQGVGGELFF. The full variable domain, rest sourced from reference TRBV19 and TRBJ2-2, is DGGITQSPKYLFRKEGQNVTLSCEQNLNHDAMYWYRQDPGQGLRLIYYSQIVNDFQKGDIAEGYSVSREKKESFPLTVTSAQKNPTAFYLCASSTQGVGGELFFGEGSRLTVL.

This chain links TRBV11-2 with TRBJ1-1, with 7 positions matching TRBD1. The CDR3 is made up of 14 amino acids. V was pared by 4 bases and J by 10 bases, with 12 bases of the junction left unmatched. Germline CDR1 SGHAT, CDR2 FQNNGV. The CDR3 spells CASSSGQVGMIAFF. The CDR3 DNA reads as TGTGCCAGCAGCTCTGGACAGGTTGGGATGATAGCTTTCTTT.

The chain carries TRBV5-1 and TRBJ2-7; 7 bases agree with TRBD1. Losses at the gene ends were 0 bases for V and 0 bases for J; bases not matched to a gene: 6. The germline gives CDR1 SGHRS, CDR2 YFSETQ. There are 16 residues in the CDR3. The CDR3 DNA sequence: TGCGCCAGCAGCTTGGGGGACAGACTGGGCTCCTACGAGCAGTACTTC. This codes for CASSLGDRLGSYEQYF.

The rearrangement links TRBV27 to TRBJ2-2; D remains unclear. V was clipped by 5 bases and J by 6 bases, with 13 bases between them. This CDR3 spans 14 amino acids. CDR1 and CDR2 from the germline V gene are MNHEY and SMNVEV (reference sequence). The CDR3 spells CASSEPRRPGELFF. The CDR3 nucleotides are TGTGCCAGCAGTGAGCCTCGCCGCCCCGGGGAGCTGTTTTTT.

V gene TRBV28 combines with J gene TRBJ1-3; D uncertain. This CDR3 is built from 16 residues. CDR1 and CDR2 from the germline V gene are MDHEN and SYDVKM. The germline V and J ends were trimmed by 6 bases and 0 bases, with 15 bases remaining between them. CDR3 bases: TGTGCCAGCAGCCTCGCCTGGAGACTCTCTGGAAACACCATATATTTT. Residues: CASSLAWRLSGNTIYF. The entire variable domain, with the rest obtained from reference TRBV28 and TRBJ1-3, is as follows: DVKVTQSSRYLVKRTGEKVFLECVQDMDHENMFWYRQDPGLGLRLIYFSYDVKMKEKGDIPEGYSVSREKKERFSLILESASTNQTSMYLCASSLAWRLSGNTIYFGEGSWLTVV.

Written as DNA, the CDR3 is TGTGCCAGTAGTATAGTGAGGGGGATCCAAGAGACCCAGTACTTC. Amino acids: CASSIVRGIQETQYF. The gene calls are TRBV19 and TRBJ2-5, with a weak D call TRBD1 (6 bases). Germline V lookup: CDR1 LNHDA, CDR2 SQIVND (reference sequence). The germline V and J ends were trimmed by 1 base and 1 base, with 10 bases remaining between them. The CDR3 extends over 15 amino acids.

The V and J genes are TRBV14 and TRBJ2-3; D is possibly TRBD1 (7 bases). The length of the CDR3 is 18 residues. Germline assignment: CDR1 SGHDN and CDR2 FVKESK. V gave up 1 base and J gave up 6 bases, with 23 bases separating them. DNA of the CDR3: TGTGCCAGCAGCCAAGGACCACAGGGGTTTAGCGGTGTCGATACGCAGTATTTT. Its protein is CASSQGPQGFSGVDTQYF.

The rearrangement joins TRBV4-1 to TRBJ1-3; 8 bases align to TRBD1. After removal of 8 bases from V and 4 bases from J, the junction contained 13 bases not matched to a gene. CDR1 is MGHRA and CDR2 is YSYEKL in the germline V gene. This CDR3 has 16 residues. CDR3 DNA sequence: TGCGCCAGCGCGACAGGGGCGAATCTAGGAGGAAACACCATATATTTT. Protein sequence: CASATGANLGGNTIYF.

This chain joins TRBV6-1 and TRBJ2-3; D is perhaps TRBD1 (7 bases). CDR1 and CDR2 from the germline V gene are MNHNS and SASEGT. The CDR3 spans 15 residues. Trimming left V 3 bases short and J 8 bases short, with 18 bases between. The CDR3 DNA reads TGTGCCAGCAGTGAGGGACTCACCGGACAGGTTACGCAGTATTTT. This translates into CASSEGLTGQVTQYF.

The chain carries TRBV6-6 and TRBJ2-2, with D possibly TRBD1 on 6 matching bases. The CDR3 spans 13 residues. V lost 2 bases and J lost 12, with 13 bases in between. Germline V lookup: CDR1 MNHNY, CDR2 SVGAGI (reference sequence). CDR3 DNA: TGTGCCAGCAGTTACATAACCTGGGACAAGCTGTTTTTT. Protein: CASSYITWDKLFF.

The count of this clone is one. The chain is built from TRBV6-6 and TRBJ1-3; 7 bases line up with TRBD1. CDR1 MNHNY and CDR2 SVGAGI come from the germline V gene (reference sequence). The CDR3 is made up of 15 amino acids. V lost 6 bases and J lost 1; bases outside the gene matches: 6. CDR3 sequence (DNA): TGTGCCAGCAGCCCCGGACAGGTTTCTGGAAACACCATATATTTT. The encoded protein is CASSPGQVSGNTIYF.

The rearrangement joins TRBV5-1 to TRBJ2-7; D is unclear. CDR1 is SGHRS and CDR2 is YFSETQ in the germline V gene. The CDR3 contains 14 residues. The V and J ends lost 0 bases and 4 bases respectively, with 11 bases between them. The CDR3: CASSLAEAIYEQYF. The DNA for the CDR3 is TGCGCCAGCAGCTTGGCCGAGGCAATTTACGAGCAGTACTTC.

The chain links TRBV19 to TRBJ2-2; 10 bases map to TRBD2. Per germline, CDR1 LNHDA and CDR2 SQIVND (reference sequence). V shed 1 base and J 7 bases; nucleotides not matched to a gene: 9. The CDR3 contains 17 residues. As DNA, the CDR3 is TGTGCCAGTAGTATAGTTCCAGCGGGAGGGCCGCACGGGGAGCTGTTTTTT. Translated, it gives CASSIVPAGGPHGELFF.

A few counts support this clone. This chain joins TRBV6-5 and TRBJ2-5; TRBD2 is a possible D gene (5 bases). The CDR3 has 13 amino acids. Trimming shortened V by 10 bases and J by 0 bases, and 12 bases separated the two germline ends. CDR1 and CDR2 from the germline V gene are MNHEY and SVGAGI. CDR3 DNA sequence: TGTGCCACCATCGGGGAGTACCAAGAGACCCAGTACTTC. It specifies CATIGEYQETQYF.

The chain employs TRBV30 and TRBJ2-7; 7 bases are a match to TRBD1. The germline V gene has CDR1 GTSNPN and CDR2 SVGIG (reference sequence). CDR3 size: 13 residues. V trimming: 5 bases; J trimming: 5 bases; junction bases outside the gene matches: 9. The CDR3 DNA reads TGTGCCTGGGGCCTTCAGGGGGTACACGAGCAGTACTTC. Translating it yields CAWGLQGVHEQYF.

The chain links TRBV6-5 to TRBJ1-2; 8 nucleotides match TRBD1. J gave up 3 bases and V 5 bases, and 5 bases lay outside the gene matches. Germline V gene sequence: CDR1 MNHEY, CDR2 SVGAGI. The CDR3 is 14 residues long. This chain's CDR3 is CASSPRQGHYGYTF. The CDR3 DNA reads TGTGCCAGCAGTCCGCGACAGGGGCACTATGGCTACACCTTC.

This clone was recorded once. The chain uses TRBV11-2 and TRBJ2-7, with a weak D call TRBD1 (6 bases). Germline CDR1 and CDR2: SGHAT and FQNNGV. This CDR3 contains 14 residues. The germline V and J ends were trimmed by 1 base and 7 bases, with 14 bases remaining between them. The CDR3 is CASSLVLGAWEQYF. The CDR3, as DNA: TGTGCCAGCAGCTTAGTTCTGGGGGCATGGGAGCAGTACTTC.

This clone showed up many times. This chain links TRBV27 with TRBJ1-5; D might be TRBD1 (6 bases). Germline lookup yields CDR1 MNHEY and CDR2 SMNVEV (reference sequence). Trimming took 6 bases from V and 4 from J, leaving 16 bases between them. The CDR3 length is 15 residues. The CDR3 DNA sequence: TGTGCCAGCAGGGGCTTACAGGGTCCAAATCAGCCCCAGCATTTT. Its translation: CASRGLQGPNQPQHF.

The V gene is TRBV5-5, the J gene TRBJ2-2; D remains ambiguous. Germline V gene lookup returns CDR1 SGHKS and CDR2 YYEKEE (reference sequence). This CDR3 is 16 amino acids long. Trimming pared 5 bases from V and 0 bases from J, leaving 14 bases between. CDR3 sequence reads: CASRPHTASNTGELFF. CDR3 sequence (DNA): TGTGCCAGCAGGCCCCATACAGCTTCGAACACCGGGGAGCTGTTTTTT. Full variable domain (rest looked up from reference TRBV5-5 and TRBJ2-2): DAGVTQSPTHLIKTRGQQVTLRCSPISGHKSVSWYQQVLGQGPQFIFQYYEKEERGRGNFPDRFSARQFPNYSSELNVNALLLGDSALYLCASRPHTASNTGELFFGEGSRLTVL.

The rearrangement joins TRBV11-2 to TRBJ2-7; D perhaps matches TRBD2 (5 bases). V lost 0 bases, J lost 5 bases, and 8 bases lay in between. Looked up from germline, CDR1 is SGHAT and CDR2 is FQNNGV. The CDR3 has 13 amino acids. The CDR3 is CASSLDRGNEQYV. CDR3 bases: TGTGCCAGCAGCTTAGATCGAGGGAACGAGCAGTACGTC.

The chain carries TRBV19 and TRBJ2-7; a possible D gene is TRBD1 (5 bases). The CDR3 covers 15 residues. Germline CDR1 and CDR2: LNHDA and SQIVND (reference sequence). V was shortened by 3 bases and J by 0 bases, with 12 bases between the two germline ends. The CDR3, as DNA: TGTGCCAGTAGTATGGCCAGGGATGACTCCTACGAGCAGTACTTC. It is translated as CASSMARDDSYEQYF.

The DNA for the CDR3 is TGTGCCATCAGTCCCCCGGCGGGGCCACAACAGAGCGGCACAGATACGCAGTATTTT. The encoded protein is CAISPPAGPQQSGTDTQYF. This chain connects TRBV10-3 to TRBJ2-3; possibly TRBD2 for D (6 bases). Germline CDR1 and CDR2: ENHRY and SYGVKD. V lost 5 bases to trimming and J lost 1 base, with 25 bases between them. CDR3 length: 19 residues.

The J gene is TRBJ1-3, the V gene TRBV5-5; no clear D. The germline gives CDR1 SGHKS, CDR2 YYEKEE (reference sequence). This CDR3 is built from 17 residues. V lost 5 bases and J 1 base, leaving 19 bases between the germline ends. The CDR3 DNA reads as TGTGCCAGCAGTCGGGAGGCCTACCTCTCTTCTGGAAACACCATATATTTT. Its protein product is CASSREAYLSSGNTIYF.

The sample holds one count of this clone. The chain combines TRBV5-1 with TRBJ2-3; no definite D call. The CDR3 totals 16 residues. Germline V CDR1 and CDR2: SGHRS, YFSETQ. Trimming shortened V by 6 bases and J by 0 bases, and 17 bases separated the two germline ends. CDR3 loop: CASTLLADVSTDTQYF. The CDR3 DNA follows: TGCGCCAGCACGCTTCTCGCGGATGTTAGCACAGATACGCAGTATTTT.

This rearrangement joins TRBV6-1 to TRBJ2-2, with D possibly matching TRBD1 (5 bases). Germline loops: CDR1 MNHNS, CDR2 SASEGT. The V end lost 2 bases, the J end lost 9 bases, and 10 bases lay between the germline ends. CDR3 size: 13 residues. In nucleotides, the CDR3 is TGTGCCAGCAGTGAATCCAGGGTTCGGGAGCTGTTTTTT. This codes for CASSESRVRELFF.

This chain connects TRBV27 to TRBJ2-1, with 9 bases fitting TRBD1. CDR1 is MNHEY and CDR2 is SMNVEV in the germline V gene (reference sequence). The CDR3 has 15 amino acids. The junction had 7 bases not matched to a gene; V was cut back by 6 bases and J by 4 bases. CDR3 nucleotides: TGTGCCAGCAGGGTAGGACAGGGGAATTACAATGAGCAGTTCTTC. This translates into CASRVGQGNYNEQFF.

This chain joins TRBV15 and TRBJ1-2; 7 nucleotides match TRBD1. Trimming took 2 bases from V and 8 from J; bases not matched to a gene: 11. The CDR3 length is 15 residues. Germline V gives CDR1 LNHNV, CDR2 YYDKDF (reference sequence). The CDR3, as DNA: TGTGCCACCAGCAGATCCCTTAGGACAGGTTACGGCTACACCTTC. Translated, it gives CATSRSLRTGYGYTF.